The clone carrying this TCR beta chain was found many times. Its antigen is as yet unknown. The CDR3 has 16 residues. Germline V gene data show CDR1 as SEHNR and CDR2 as FQNEAQ (reference sequence). Trimming took 5 bases from V and 2 from J; bases not matched to a gene: 10. TCRdb re-called the PCR reads with MiXCR. Of about 60,000 clones detected, 15% to 20% appear once; the ten largest clones hold around 9%. No patient received treatment before thyroid surgery. These data come from a study of metastatic and nonmetastatic thyroid tumors. On the study more broadly: Malignant thyroid and benign thyroid patients provided blood and tumor or nodule tissue whose repertoires were compared.

Study-wide results and caveats: Significantly higher TCR beta diversity was reportedly seen in malignant thyroid tumors than benign nodules, in blood and tumor.

The material sequenced was blood. The receptor was derived from a male donor with papillary thyroid cancer or a benign thyroid nodule (not recorded which). Some clones in this sample may be carry-over from other donors' samples. The chain links TRBV7-9 to TRBJ2-5; TRBD2 aligns across 8 bases. The CDR3 loop is CASSPIQLAVQETQYF. The CDR3 DNA reads as TGTGCCAGCAGCCCGATCCAACTAGCGGTACAAGAGACCCAGTACTTC.